The 9 T cell receptor beta chains below all came from one sample that was sequenced in a study of CD8+CD57+ T cells in acquired aplastic anemia. TCR beta VDJ and CDR3 profiling used genomic DNA as template. One entry per CDR3 protein results from TCRdb running MiXCR on the reads. Among some 180,000 distinct CDR3 sequences listed, 35% to 50% were seen once. The sequencing sample was made of sorted CD4+, CD8+, or CD8+CD57+ T cells (not recorded which) from PBMCs. Receptors were obtained from a human donor in good health.

The V and J genes are TRBV30 and TRBJ1-5; 7 positions match TRBD1. The V gene end was trimmed by 3 bases and the J gene end by 4 bases; junction bases not matched to a gene: 3. The CDR3 runs to 13 residues. Germline-derived CDR1 and CDR2 are GTSNPN and SVGIG (reference sequence). The CDR3 spells CAWRGQPNQPQHF. Here the CDR3 DNA reads TGTGCCTGGAGGGGACAGCCTAATCAGCCCCAGCATTTT.

This clonotype was observed many times. The V call is TRBV2, the J call TRBJ1-2, with D possibly matching TRBD1 (6 bases). The CDR3 extends over 14 amino acids. Germline V gene lookup returns CDR1 SNHLY and CDR2 FYNNEI. V lost 5 bases and J 4 bases, leaving 14 bases between the germline ends. The DNA of the CDR3 is TGTGCCAGCAGTCCTCAAGAGACAGGCTATGGCTACACCTTC. This sequence encodes CASSPQETGYGYTF.

For this clonotype: Just one base apart from a much larger clone, this may be a read error. The chain uses TRBV12-3 or TRBV12-4 and TRBJ2-2, with TRBD2 as a possible D gene (5 bases). CDR3 length equals 17 residues. The chain's CDR3 is CACSLLGVPLSGGELFF. CDR3 nucleotides: TGTGCCTGCAGTTTACTCGGGGTACCACTATCGGGCGGGGAGCTGTTTTTT.

Ten or more counts support this clonotype. The rearrangement uses TRBV10-3 and TRBJ2-7; 9 bases fit TRBD1. Germline loops: CDR1 ENHRY, CDR2 SYGVKD. Trimming took 6 bases from V and 3 from J; bases not matched to a gene: 9. The length of the CDR3 is 15 residues. This CDR3 is CAIRSPGQGDYEQYF. DNA for the CDR3: TGTGCCATCAGAAGCCCGGGACAGGGTGACTACGAGCAGTACTTC.

A word on this clonotype: This clone may be a read error of a much larger clone one base away. The CDR3 ends on some other residue instead of the conserved phenylalanine or tryptophan, so this is likely a read error. This chain uses TRBV9 with TRBJ2-6, with 7 bases fitting TRBD1. CDR1 is SGDLS, CDR2 YYNGEE, per germline. The CDR3 totals 18 residues. V gave up 1 base and J gave up 0 bases; unmatched junction bases: 7. CDR3 residues: CASSVTPTGSSGANVLTC. Here the CDR3 DNA reads TGTGCCAGCAGCGTAACGCCGACAGGGAGCTCTGGGGCCAACGTCCTGACTTGC.

This clonotype was observed many times. V usage is TRBV4-1 and J usage is TRBJ2-1; 10 bases fit TRBD2. Germline trimming cut 4 bases from V and 3 bases from J; bases unmatched to any gene: 3. The CDR3 runs 15 residues. CDR1 and CDR2 (germline): MGHRA, YSYEKL. CDR3 nucleotides: TGCGCCAGCAGCCCGGGACTAGCGAACTACAATGAGCAGTTCTTC. Its protein product is CASSPGLANYNEQFF.

The V and J genes are TRBV28 and TRBJ1-1, with D unresolved. The CDR3 sequence is 12 residues long. The germline V and J ends were trimmed by 10 bases and 7 bases, with 16 bases remaining between them. The germline V gene encodes CDR1 MDHEN and CDR2 SYDVKM. This CDR3 reads CATVYTTGEAFF. The CDR3 DNA follows: TGTGCCACGGTATACACGACCGGTGAAGCTTTCTTT.

This clonotype occurred once. The rearrangement uses TRBV9 and TRBJ1-2, with D uncertain. V was shortened by 0 bases and J by 4 bases, with 10 bases between the two germline ends. CDR1 and CDR2 (germline): SGDLS, YYNGEE. The CDR3 covers 14 residues. The CDR3 reads CASSVVGSSYGYTF. CDR3 DNA: TGTGCCAGCAGCGTAGTGGGTTCTAGCTATGGCTACACCTTC.

This clonotype was seen repeatedly, ten times or more. V and J are TRBV24-1 and TRBJ2-1; TRBD1 is a possible D gene (6 bases). This CDR3 comprises 14 residues. V gave up 5 bases and J gave up 4 bases, with 11 bases separating them. Germline assignment: CDR1 KGHDR and CDR2 SFDVKD. CDR3 amino acids: CATSAADSYNEQFF. The CDR3 DNA reads as TGTGCCACCAGTGCCGCGGACAGTTACAATGAGCAGTTCTTC.